This T cell receptor beta chain was documented in a study of cytomegalovirus exposure and HLA in healthy donors. Regarding this clone: Its specificity is not known.

PCR employed 60 Vbeta and 13 Jbeta primers. The repertoire was sequenced with immunoSEQ multiplex PCR; TCRdb's copy has only in-frame clones and lacks some. The sample has more than 100,000 clones; 66% are singletons. Study findings and constraints: Many donors shared some public TCRs, even though most TCR sequences were rare.

V was trimmed by 5 bases and J by 4 bases, leaving 18 bases between them. The CDR3 sequence is 15 residues long. Germline V gives CDR1 MDHEN, CDR2 SYDVKM. Input material: PBMCs. The sequence was obtained from a man aged 18 to 29 in good health and CMV-seronegative. This chain connects TRBV28 to TRBJ2-7; tentative D call: TRBD2 (6 bases). The CDR3 DNA reads as TGTGCCAGCAGTCCCCGGGGGTCCCGGGGATACGAGCAGTACTTC. Translating gives CASSPRGSRGYEQYF.